Below are 30 T cell receptor beta chains sequenced from a single sample in a study of identical twins. TCRdb reprocessed the 5' RACE reads with MiXCR, giving one entry per CDR3 protein. The sample includes hundreds of thousands of distinct CDR3 sequences, 8.5% to 9.5% of them seen just once. Separately, the same data were catalogued under a study of yellow fever vaccine responses in identical twins.

The sample taken for sequencing was PBMCs. These receptors were obtained from a woman between 18 and 30 years old in good health.

The rearrangement links TRBV7-8 to TRBJ2-2, with D tentatively TRBD1 (6 bases). V lost 6 bases to trimming and J lost 0 bases, with 20 bases between them. Germline values: CDR1 SGHVS, CDR2 FQNEAQ. The CDR3 spans 18 residues. CDR3 coding DNA: TGTGCCAGCAGGTATACTTCGGACAGACCATCGAACACCGGGGAGCTGTTTTTT. Amino acid sequence: CASRYTSDRPSNTGELFF.

The chain employs TRBV7-9 and TRBJ2-1; TRBD2 aligns across 8 bases. This CDR3 spans 16 amino acids. Germline CDR1 reads SEHNR; CDR2 reads FQNEAQ (reference sequence). The V and J ends lost 5 bases and 4 bases, in that order; junction bases with no gene match: 10. DNA of the CDR3: TGTGCCAGCAGCCCCCGTTCCGGGGGGGGATACAATGAGCAGTTCTTC. It specifies CASSPRSGGGYNEQFF.

A few counts support this clonotype. The DNA for the CDR3 is TGTGCCATCAGTGAGTCTCTAGCGGGAGGTCTCGAGCAGTACTTC. It is translated as CAISESLAGGLEQYF. The gene calls are TRBV10-3 and TRBJ2-7; 11 bases are shared with TRBD2. Germline loops: CDR1 ENHRY, CDR2 SYGVKD. V shed 0 bases and J 6 bases; nucleotides not matched to a gene: 4. This CDR3 spans 15 amino acids.

This clonotype was picked up many times. The chain combines TRBV29-1 with TRBJ2-7, with TRBD1 as a possible D gene (6 bases). Germline assignment: CDR1 SQVTM and CDR2 ANQGSEA. The germline V and J ends were trimmed by 4 bases and 3 bases, with 22 bases remaining between them. The CDR3 is 16 residues long. CDR3 sequence: CSVGARGRTLDYEQYF. The CDR3 DNA reads TGCAGCGTTGGGGCCAGGGGCCGAACCCTAGACTACGAGCAGTACTTC.

This clonotype has more than one count but fewer than ten. This chain uses TRBV7-2 with TRBJ2-7, with D possibly being TRBD2 (6 bases). CDR1 and CDR2 (germline): SGHTA, FQGNSA. The length of the CDR3 is 14 residues. Trimming stripped 6 bases from V and 3 bases from J, with 15 bases between. CDR3 sequence reads: CASSQVGGIYEQYF. DNA for the CDR3: TGTGCCAGCAGTCAGGTCGGGGGAATCTACGAGCAGTACTTC.

This clonotype appeared many times. V gene TRBV15 combines with J gene TRBJ2-1, with 7 bases matching TRBD1. The CDR3 length is 16 residues. CDR1 and CDR2 (germline): LNHNV, YYDKDF (reference sequence). The V segment lost 0 bases and the J segment 3 bases; nucleotides outside the gene matches: 5. The CDR3 region is CATSRDLDRSYNEQFF. The DNA for the CDR3 is TGTGCCACCAGCAGAGATTTGGACAGGAGCTACAATGAGCAGTTCTTC. Full variable domain (remainder filled in from reference TRBV15 and TRBJ2-1): DAMVIQNPRYQVTQFGKPVTLSCSQTLNHNVMYWYQQKSSQAPKLLFHYYDKDFNNEADTPDNFQSRRPNTSFCFLDIRSPGLGDTAMYLCATSRDLDRSYNEQFFGPGTRLTVL.

This clonotype was picked up a small number of times. The rearrangement links TRBV28 to TRBJ2-7; 8 bases are shared with TRBD1. This CDR3 has 13 residues. Germline loops: CDR1 MDHEN, CDR2 SYDVKM. V lost 2 bases, J lost 7 bases, and 4 bases stayed unmatched. The CDR3 DNA reads as TGTGCCAGCAGTTTACCCCGGACAGGGGAGCAGTACTTC. This codes for CASSLPRTGEQYF.

This sequence joins TRBV11-2 and TRBJ2-7; a possible D gene is TRBD1 (5 bases). CDR1 SGHAT and CDR2 FQNNGV come from the germline V gene. The CDR3 is made up of 14 amino acids. V was shortened by 4 bases and J by 1 base, with 11 bases between the two germline ends. CDR3 loop: CASSSSQVSYEQYF. Written as DNA, the CDR3 is TGTGCCAGCAGCTCGTCACAGGTTTCCTACGAGCAGTACTTC.

This clonotype was detected many times. An end of the junction differs from the germline gene, which may be a read error. The chain carries TRBV6-1 and TRBJ1-1; tentative D call: TRBD1 (6 bases). Germline V lookup: CDR1 MNHNS, CDR2 SASEGT. The CDR3 consists of 13 residues. This CDR3 reads CASRTTGNTEAFF. DNA for the CDR3: TGCGCCAGCAGAACGACAGGGAACACTGAAGCTTTCTTT.

This clonotype was counted between two and nine times. J is TRBJ2-2 and V is TRBV5-1; 9 bases are shared with TRBD1. Per the germline V gene, CDR1 is SGHRS and CDR2 is YFSETQ. J was trimmed by 6 bases and V by 4 bases; bases with no gene match: 4. This CDR3 is 14 amino acids long. The CDR3 DNA sequence: TGCGCCAGCAGCGCGGGACAGGGCCCCGGGGAGCTGTTTTTT. Translating gives CASSAGQGPGELFF.

V gene TRBV5-1 combines with J gene TRBJ1-1; D uncertain. The CDR3 spans 14 residues. From germline, CDR1 is SGHRS and CDR2 YFSETQ. Trimming shortened V by 0 bases and J by 2 bases, and 8 bases separated the two germline ends. The CDR3 sequence is CASSLAGFNTEAFF. CDR3 bases: TGCGCCAGCAGCTTGGCCGGGTTTAACACTGAAGCTTTCTTT.

V usage is TRBV7-9 and J usage is TRBJ2-5, with D unclear. CDR1 and CDR2 from the germline V gene are SEHNR and FQNEAQ (reference sequence). The CDR3 has 16 amino acids. V was pared by 4 bases and J by 0 bases, with 15 bases between. CDR3 bases: TGTGCCAGCAGCTACGATACTTGGACCTACCAAGAGACCCAGTACTTC. Translation gives CASSYDTWTYQETQYF.

This clonotype was detected many times. CDR3 bases: TGTGCCAGCAGTTCCCTGTCTCAGAGCAATCAGCCCCAGCATTTT. Protein sequence: CASSSLSQSNQPQHF. The rearrangement uses TRBV6-2 or TRBV6-3 and TRBJ1-5; D is undetermined. Trimming shortened V by 4 bases and J by 1 base, and 11 bases separated the two germline ends. CDR3 length: 15 residues. Germline V gene sequence: CDR1 MNHEY, CDR2 SVGEGT.

The chain employs TRBV12-3 or TRBV12-4 and TRBJ2-2; D call uncertain. V was pared by 3 bases and J by 9 bases, with 8 bases between. The CDR3 has 12 residues. CDR3 in amino acids: CASSFVRRELFF. The CDR3 coding sequence is TGTGCCAGCAGTTTTGTCCGGAGGGAGCTGTTTTTT.

This clonotype was seen only a few times. This chain links TRBV11-2 with TRBJ2-1; D might be TRBD1 (6 bases). Germline assignment: CDR1 SGHAT and CDR2 FQNNGV. The CDR3 is 15 residues long. V lost 5 bases to trimming and J lost 4 bases, with 15 bases between them. The CDR3 region has the DNA TGTGCCAGCAGCCCTACCTGGACAGATTACAATGAGCAGTTCTTC. This gives the protein CASSPTWTDYNEQFF.

This clonotype was counted between two and nine times. The CDR3 loop reads CASSRGTDTDTQYF. Here the CDR3 DNA reads TGTGCCAGCAGTCGGGGGACAGACACAGATACGCAGTATTTT. The V call is TRBV6-1, the J call TRBJ2-3; TRBD1 is a possible D gene (7 bases). The CDR3 runs to 14 residues. Deletions cut 5 bases from V and 2 bases from J, with 11 bases between. Germline CDR1 is MNHNS and CDR2 is SASEGT.

This clonotype was detected a few times. This chain's CDR3 is CASSSGPGMGELFF. Written as DNA, the CDR3 is TGCGCCAGCAGCTCCGGTCCCGGCATGGGGGAGCTGTTTTTT. The chain couples TRBV5-1 to TRBJ2-2, with D uncertain. The CDR3 consists of 14 residues. V was shortened by 3 bases and J by 8 bases, with 14 bases between the two germline ends. Per the germline V gene, CDR1 is SGHRS and CDR2 is YFSETQ.

This clonotype was recorded a few times. The V and J genes are TRBV12-3 or TRBV12-4 and TRBJ2-7; maybe TRBD1 (6 bases). V dropped 3 bases and J dropped 0 bases, with 18 bases sitting between them. CDR3 length equals 17 residues. Written as DNA, the CDR3 is TGTGCCAGCAGTTTTGACCCCCGCGACAGGAGCTCCTACGAGCAGTACTTC. It specifies CASSFDPRDRSSYEQYF.

This chain links TRBV3-1 with TRBJ2-1; 8 positions agree with TRBD1. The germline V gene has CDR1 LGHDT and CDR2 YNNKEL (reference sequence). V lost 0 bases and J lost 7; bases outside the gene matches: 5. The CDR3 extends over 15 amino acids. The chain's CDR3 is CASSQERTGWNEQFF. The CDR3 DNA follows: TGTGCCAGCAGCCAAGAGCGGACAGGGTGGAATGAGCAGTTCTTC.

The chain employs TRBV3-1 and TRBJ2-7; either TRBD1 or TRBD2 may supply D (5 bases each). CDR1 is LGHDT, CDR2 YNNKEL, per germline (reference sequence). The CDR3 has 13 residues. Trimming pared 2 bases from V and 5 bases from J, leaving 10 bases between. Here the CDR3 reads CASSQNRDDEQYF. CDR3 bases: TGTGCCAGCAGCCAAAACCGGGACGACGAGCAGTACTTC.

This clonotype appeared once. The chain is built from TRBV6-5 and TRBJ2-2, with 7 bases fitting TRBD2. V lost 3 bases to trimming and J lost 7 bases; unmatched junction nucleotides: 20. Germline lookup yields CDR1 MNHEY and CDR2 SVGAGI. The CDR3 consists of 19 residues. For the CDR3, the DNA is TGTGCCAGCAGTTATACTGACCGACCCTATCTAGCGGATCACGGGGAGCTGTTTTTT. It codes for CASSYTDRPYLADHGELFF.

This chain uses TRBV7-6 with TRBJ2-3; 13 bases agree with TRBD2. V was clipped by 5 bases and J by 4 bases; unmatched bases: 6. Germline loops: CDR1 SGHVS, CDR2 FNYEAQ. This CDR3 is built from 16 residues. This chain's CDR3 is CASSDRLAGGSDTQYF. The CDR3 bases are TGTGCCAGCAGCGACAGACTAGCGGGGGGATCAGATACGCAGTATTTT.

Ten or more counts support this clonotype. This chain connects TRBV29-1 to TRBJ2-1, with D perhaps assigned TRBD1 or TRBD2 (6 bases each). Germline V gene lookup returns CDR1 SQVTM and CDR2 ANQGSEA. There are 13 residues in the CDR3. Trimming pared 3 bases from V and 6 bases from J, leaving 12 bases between. Here the CDR3 DNA reads TGCAGCGTTGACTACCGGGGGCGCAATGAGCAGTTCTTC. It translates to CSVDYRGRNEQFF.

In this sample, this clonotype turned up a few times. J is TRBJ2-5 and V is TRBV6-5; 12 bases are a match to TRBD1. The J segment lost 5 bases and the V segment lost 2 bases, leaving 6 bases of the junction unmatched. CDR1 and CDR2 from the germline V gene are MNHEY and SVGAGI. The CDR3 sequence is 16 residues long. CDR3: CASSYKGQGAGETQYF. The CDR3 nucleotides are TGTGCCAGCAGTTACAAGGGACAGGGGGCGGGGGAGACCCAGTACTTC.

This clonotype was seen only a few times. This sequence joins TRBV6-1 and TRBJ2-5; tentative D call: TRBD1 (6 bases). The V and J ends lost 5 bases and 1 base respectively, with 17 bases between them. Germline CDR1 reads MNHNS; CDR2 reads SASEGT. This CDR3 is built from 16 residues. The CDR3 DNA is TGTGCCAGCAGTCGCAAGGGGGTAGGGGCCCAAGAGACCCAGTACTTC. This gives the protein CASSRKGVGAQETQYF.

In its sample, this clonotype was seen a few times. The CDR3 DNA follows: TGTGCCAGCTCACCAGACAGAAAAAGACCCGAGCAGTACTTC. It specifies CASSPDRKRPEQYF. The rearrangement links TRBV18 to TRBJ2-7; tentatively, D is TRBD1 (5 bases). The ends were cut back, 2 bases at V and 6 bases at J, with 14 bases in the middle. Germline V gene data show CDR1 as KGHSH and CDR2 as LQKENI. The CDR3 totals 14 residues.

At least ten counts were recorded for this clonotype. A read error may explain this, as a much larger clone is one base away. The chain employs TRBV5-1 and TRBJ2-2, with D perhaps matching TRBD2 (5 bases). Trimming shortened V by 0 bases and J by 3 bases, and 6 bases separated the two germline ends. The CDR3 sequence is 14 residues long. Germline loops: CDR1 SGHRS, CDR2 YFSETQ. The CDR3 nucleotides read TGCGCCAGCAGCTTGGGCGGGCACACCGGGGAGCTGTTTTTT. Protein sequence: CASSLGGHTGELFF.

V usage is TRBV7-2 and J usage is TRBJ2-5; either TRBD1 or TRBD2 may supply D (6 bases each). Trimming pared 2 bases from V and 1 base from J, leaving 17 bases between. CDR3 length: 17 amino acids. Germline lookup yields CDR1 SGHTA and CDR2 FQGNSA. DNA of the CDR3: TGTGCCAGCAGCTTACGGGGGCTCGGGGTTTCCCAAGAGACCCAGTACTTC. Protein: CASSLRGLGVSQETQYF.

There are a few counts of this clonotype. CDR3 DNA sequence: TGTGCCATCAGTGAGTCGACTAGCGGGGGGATGTACACCGGGGAGCTGTTTTTT. It encodes CAISESTSGGMYTGELFF. The gene calls are TRBV10-3 and TRBJ2-2, with 13 bases matching TRBD2. V shed 0 bases, J shed 3 bases, and the junction held 4 bases outside the gene matches. The CDR3 sequence is 18 residues long. Germline V lookup: CDR1 ENHRY, CDR2 SYGVKD.

V and J are TRBV6-1 and TRBJ2-5; 11 bases agree with TRBD2. With 6 bases clipped from V and 3 bases from J, the junction kept 6 bases outside the gene matches. Germline V CDR1 and CDR2: MNHNS, SASEGT. CDR3 length equals 15 residues. Here the CDR3 DNA reads TGTGCCAGCAGACATCAACTAGCGGGGGAAGAGACCCAGTACTTC. This sequence encodes CASRHQLAGEETQYF.